This T cell receptor beta chain was identified during a study of blood T cell repertoires in COVID-19. Study-level information: Samples representing acute and convalescent COVID-19 were sourced from the United States, Italy and Spain. PBMCs, B-cell-depleted T cells, or T cells were the source of the cDNA or gDNA that made up the material.

The CDR3 sequence is 11 residues long. Germline CDR1 reads MNHEY; CDR2 reads SVGAGI. Original analysis: Reference gene primer amplification gave estimated nucleated cell counts. Assay: immunoSEQ multiplex PCR; the TCRdb copy retains only in-frame clones and omits some. That table supplies the V and J calls and clone size; D and trimming were determined from the DNA. Of under 300,000 clones detected, around nine tenths appear once; the ten largest clones hold more than 6.5%. This receptor was taken from a woman aged 70-85 years with active or convalescent COVID-19. The sequencing input was peripheral blood. This sequence joins TRBV6-5 and TRBJ2-1; D is unclear. As DNA, the CDR3 is TGTGCTTTGAGCTCCTACAATGAGCAGTTCTTC. It encodes CALSSYNEQFF.